Detailed here is one TCR beta chain. CDR3 size: 15 residues. Germline V lookup: CDR1 SEHNR, CDR2 FQNEAQ (reference sequence). Losses at the gene ends were 5 bases for V and 4 bases for J; bases not matched to a gene: 8. This record belongs to a study of blood T cell repertoires in COVID-19. About the study: The study drew acute and convalescent COVID-19 samples from the United States, Italy and Spain.

Some clones are missing from TCRdb's copy, which holds only in-frame ones; the method was immunoSEQ multiplex PCR. Found here are approximately 270,000 clones, more than 85% of them singletons; the top ten hold under 0.95%. The sequencing input was peripheral blood. This TCR came from a young man with acute or convalescent COVID-19. The chain employs TRBV7-9 and TRBJ1-2; 9 bases match TRBD1. CDR3 protein: CASSNTRDRVYGYTF. Written as DNA, the CDR3 is TGTGCCAGCAGCAATACCCGGGACAGGGTCTATGGCTACACCTTC.